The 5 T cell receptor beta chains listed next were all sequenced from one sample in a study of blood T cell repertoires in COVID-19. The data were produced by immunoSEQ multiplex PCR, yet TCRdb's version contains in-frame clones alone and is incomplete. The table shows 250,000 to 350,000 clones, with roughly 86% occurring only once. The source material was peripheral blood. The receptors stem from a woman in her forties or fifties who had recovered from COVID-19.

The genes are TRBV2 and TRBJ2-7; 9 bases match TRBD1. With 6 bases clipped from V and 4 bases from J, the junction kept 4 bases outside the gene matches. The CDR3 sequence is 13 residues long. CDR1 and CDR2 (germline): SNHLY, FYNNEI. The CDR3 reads CASSLDRGYEQYF. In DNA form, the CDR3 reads TGTGCCAGCAGCTTAGACAGGGGGTACGAGCAGTACTTC.

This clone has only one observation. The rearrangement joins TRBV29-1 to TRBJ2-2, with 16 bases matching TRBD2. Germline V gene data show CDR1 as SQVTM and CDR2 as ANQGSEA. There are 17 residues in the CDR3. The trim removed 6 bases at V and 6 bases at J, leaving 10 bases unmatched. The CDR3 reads CSVGLTGTSGRAGELFF. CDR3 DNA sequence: TGCAGCGTCGGACTCACAGGGACTAGCGGGAGGGCCGGGGAGCTGTTTTTT.

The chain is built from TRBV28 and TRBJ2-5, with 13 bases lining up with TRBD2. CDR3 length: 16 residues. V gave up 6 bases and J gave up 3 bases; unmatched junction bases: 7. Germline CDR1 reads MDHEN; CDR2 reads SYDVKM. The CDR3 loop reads CASSQTSGGAEETQYF. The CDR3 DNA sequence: TGTGCCAGCAGCCAAACTAGCGGGGGGGCCGAAGAGACCCAGTACTTC.

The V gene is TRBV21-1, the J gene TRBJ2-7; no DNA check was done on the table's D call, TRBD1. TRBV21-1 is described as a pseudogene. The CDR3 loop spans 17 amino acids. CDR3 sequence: CASSNPWTGGPSYEQYF. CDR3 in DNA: TGTGCCAGCAGCAACCCATGGACAGGGGGACCCTCCTACGAGCAGTACTTC.

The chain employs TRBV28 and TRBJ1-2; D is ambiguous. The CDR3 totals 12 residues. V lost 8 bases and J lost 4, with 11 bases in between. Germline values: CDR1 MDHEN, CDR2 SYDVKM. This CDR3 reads CASLKSPYGYTF. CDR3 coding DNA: TGTGCCAGCCTAAAGAGCCCCTATGGCTACACCTTC.